The present entry profiles one T cell receptor (beta chain) with its context. CDR3 size: 16 residues. Trimming took 0 bases from V and 2 from J, leaving 11 bases between them. Per the germline V gene, CDR1 is SGHAT and CDR2 is FQNNGV. Generated by immunoSEQ multiplex PCR, the TCRdb table keeps only in-frame clones and is missing some. The table lists 110,000 to 150,000 clones, more than 85% of them singletons. The record originates from a study of T cell responses to AZD1222 COVID-19 vaccine. This sequence originates from an adult in good health. The sequencing used peripheral blood, collected on day 0 of AZD1222 vaccination. The chain joins TRBV11-2 to TRBJ2-1, with a tentative D call TRBD1 (5 bases). The CDR3 DNA reads TGTGCCAGCAGCTTAGAGACAGACCCTACCTACAATGAGCAGTTCTTC. Translated, it gives CASSLETDPTYNEQFF.